This TCR beta chain comes out of a study of blood T cell repertoires in COVID-19. V was cut by 4 bases and J by 0 bases, with 7 bases left in between. Germline V gene data show CDR1 as SGHNT and CDR2 as YYREEE (reference sequence). The CDR3 extends over 13 amino acids. Seattle enrolled patients during active infection and tracked them longitudinally. In the authors' workflow: Reference gene primer amplification gave nucleated cell count estimates. Assay used: immunoSEQ multiplex PCR; TCRdb lists only in-frame clones, some missing. The DNA was the basis for D and trimming; V, J and clone size are from that table. The sample holds roughly 190,000 clones, around 76% seen once.

The sequence was obtained from a woman aged 55-69 years with COVID-19, enrolled during active disease. J is TRBJ2-5 and V is TRBV5-4; D may be TRBD1 (6 bases). The specimen was peripheral blood. The CDR3 loop is CASSTGYQETQYF. DNA of the CDR3: TGTGCCAGCAGCACAGGGTACCAAGAGACCCAGTACTTC.